The entry below gives a single T cell receptor (beta chain) sequence along with its context. A much bigger clone sits one base away, suggesting this may be a read error. The data belong to a study of human T cells and chemical hapten exposure. A single record per CDR3 protein comes from TCRdb applying MiXCR to the RACE reads. The sample yields under 75,000 distinct CDR3 sequences, around 10% seen once. Indicated time point: patch test 3, about 24 weeks after DPC sensitization. Treatment described: therapeutic diphenylcyclopropenone sensitization with weekly scalp DPC. Trimming took 7 bases from V and 2 from J, leaving 10 bases between them. The CDR3 spans 13 residues. The germline V gene has CDR1 SNHLY and CDR2 FYNNEI.

The sample was whole blood, taken in connection with sensitization to the hapten diphenylcyclopropenone (DPC). The chain joins TRBV2 to TRBJ2-3; no clear D. This TCR derives from a woman between 50 and 59 years old with alopecia areata. Some clones in this sample may be carry-over from other donors' samples. CDR3 nucleotides: TGTGCCAGCAATACCCCCTACACAGATACGCAGTATTTT. This translates into CASNTPYTDTQYF. The full variable domain, completed using reference TRBV2 and TRBJ2-3, is EPEVTQTPSHQVTQMGQEVILRCVPISNHLYFYWYRQILGQKVEFLVSFYNNEISEKSEIFDDQFSVERPDGSNFTLKIRSTKLEDSAMYFCASNTPYTDTQYFGPGTRLTVL.